The following is a T cell receptor (beta chain) sequence with its context. What it binds is unknown. TEMRA cells were FACS-enriched, and CD8+ and CD4+ T cells were isolated negatively. This record comes from a study of CD8 T cells in Susac syndrome. About 0.45 to 1 ug RNA was reverse transcribed with random hexamers. The TCR beta CDR3 was amplified by immunoSEQ multiplex PCR across 54 Vbeta, 13 Jbeta. TCRdb itself ran the immunoSEQ multiplex PCR reads through MiXCR, one entry per CDR3 protein. The sample lists more than 70,000 distinct CDR3 sequences, roughly 91% seen once, with around 0.49% in the top ten. Study outcomes and limitations: The study recognized that the number of individuals in its TCR sequencing and HLA analysis was relatively small.

The ends lost 5 bases at V and 2 bases at J; junction bases unmatched: 8. CDR1 is PRHDT, CDR2 FYEKMQ, per germline (reference sequence). CDR3 length: 18 amino acids. This clonotype was sampled from a human donor with multiple sclerosis. V and J are TRBV13 and TRBJ2-3, with 15 bases lining up with TRBD2. Sequencing was done on a sample of CD8+ T cells from PBMCs. CDR3 region: CASSPRTSGGDHTDTQYF. As DNA, the CDR3 is TGTGCCAGCAGCCCGAGGACTAGCGGGGGGGACCACACAGATACGCAGTATTTT. Combining the CDR3 with reference TRBV13 and TRBJ2-3 gives the whole variable domain AAGVIQSPRHLIKEKRETATLKCYPIPRHDTVYWYQQGPGQDPQFLISFYEKMQSDKGSIPDRFSAQQFSDYHSELNMSSLELGDSALYFCASSPRTSGGDHTDTQYFGPGTRLTVL.